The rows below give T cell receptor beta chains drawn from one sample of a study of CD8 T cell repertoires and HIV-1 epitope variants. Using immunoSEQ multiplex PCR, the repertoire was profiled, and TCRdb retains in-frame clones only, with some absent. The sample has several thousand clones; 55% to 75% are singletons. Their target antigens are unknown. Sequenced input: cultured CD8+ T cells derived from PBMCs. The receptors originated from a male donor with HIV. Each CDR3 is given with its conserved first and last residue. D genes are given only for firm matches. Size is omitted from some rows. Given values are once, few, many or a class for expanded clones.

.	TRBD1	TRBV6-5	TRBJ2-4	CASSPGQAQNIQYF	TGTGCCAGCAGTCCCGGACAGGCCCAAAACATTCAGTACTTC
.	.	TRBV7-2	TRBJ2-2	CASTLTLNTGELFF	TGTGCCAGCACCTTGACCCTAAACACCGGGGAGCTGTTTTTT
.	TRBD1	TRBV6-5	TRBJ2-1	CASSYADRGRNEQFF	TGTGCCAGCAGTTACGCGGACAGGGGGCGAAATGAGCAGTTCTTC
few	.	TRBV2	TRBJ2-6	CASTPFDSGANVLTF	TGTGCCAGCACCCCCTTCGACTCTGGGGCCAACGTCCTGACTTTC
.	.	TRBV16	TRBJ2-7	CASSQMGVKASEQYF	TGTGCCAGCAGCCAGATGGGGGTAAAGGCCTCCGAGCAGTACTTC
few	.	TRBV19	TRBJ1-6	CASSKVRASYNSPLHF	TGTGCCAGTAGTAAGGTCCGGGCGTCCTATAATTCACCCCTCCACTTT
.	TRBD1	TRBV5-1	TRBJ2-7	CASSLDGDRGLGEQYF	TGCGCCAGCAGCTTGGATGGGGACAGGGGGTTGGGCGAGCAGTACTTC
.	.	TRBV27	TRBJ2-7	CASSLSGIDGLYEQYF	TGTGCCAGCAGTCTATCAGGGATAGATGGGCTCTACGAGCAGTACTTC
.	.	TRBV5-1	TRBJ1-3	CASSLDRDIGNTIYF	TGCGCCAGCAGCTTGGATAGGGATATTGGAAACACCATATATTTT
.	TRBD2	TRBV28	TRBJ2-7	CASSPEAGVSEQYF	TGTGCCAGCAGTCCGGAAGCGGGAGTAAGCGAGCAGTACTTC
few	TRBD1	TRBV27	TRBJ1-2	CASSDGTDPTF	TGTGCCAGCAGCGACGGGACAGATCCCACCTTC
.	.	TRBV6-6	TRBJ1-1	CASSYGVWGTEAFF	TGTGCCAGCAGTTACGGGGTATGGGGAACTGAAGCTTTCTTT
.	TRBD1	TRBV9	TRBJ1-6	CASSVDTGGSYNSPLHF	TGTGCCAGCAGCGTAGACACAGGGGGCTCCTATAATTCACCCCTCCACTTT
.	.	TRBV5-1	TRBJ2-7	CASSLVPYEQYF	TGCGCCAGCAGCTTGGTTCCCTACGAGCAGTACTTC
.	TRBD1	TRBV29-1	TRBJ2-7	CSVGRAGTGGNEQYF	TGCAGCGTTGGTAGAGCCGGGACAGGGGGCAACGAGCAGTACTTC
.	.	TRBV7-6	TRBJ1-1	CASSLRAHTEAFF	TGTGCCAGCAGCTTAAGGGCCCACACTGAAGCTTTCTTT
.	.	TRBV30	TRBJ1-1	CAWSGWGSLSGTEAFF	TGTGCCTGGAGTGGATGGGGGAGCTTGTCTGGCACTGAAGCTTTCTTT
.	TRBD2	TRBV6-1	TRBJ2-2	CASSGLAGAGELFF	TGTGCCAGCAGCGGACTAGCGGGAGCCGGGGAGCTGTTTTTT
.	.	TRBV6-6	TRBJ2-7	CASRQTETAYEQYF	TGTGCCAGCCGGCAGACGGAGACGGCCTACGAGCAGTACTTC
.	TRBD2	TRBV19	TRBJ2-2	CASSNQRGITGELFF	TGTGCCAGTAGTAATCAGCGGGGCATCACCGGGGAGCTGTTTTTT
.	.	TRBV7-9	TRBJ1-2	CASSVGTEHPNGYTF	TGTGCCAGCAGCGTAGGGACTGAGCACCCTAATGGCTACACCTTC
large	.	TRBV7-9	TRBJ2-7	CASSLRAGEQYF	TGTGCCAGCAGCTTACGAGCGGGCGAGCAGTACTTC
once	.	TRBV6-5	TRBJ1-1	CASSYGLTNTEAFF	TGTGCCAGCAGTTATGGCCTCACGAACACTGAAGCTTTCTTT
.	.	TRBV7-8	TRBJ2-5	CASSLYNRGPQETQYF	TGTGCCAGCAGCCTATACAACCGTGGGCCCCAAGAGACCCAGTACTTC
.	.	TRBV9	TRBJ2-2	CASSVRESGELFF	TGTGCCAGCAGCGTCAGGGAGAGCGGGGAGCTGTTTTTT
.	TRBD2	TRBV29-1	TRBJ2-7	CSVEGLGTSGYEQYF	TGCAGCGTTGAAGGTTTGGGGACTAGCGGCTACGAGCAGTACTTC
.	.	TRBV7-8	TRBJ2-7	CASSEGVTNEQYF	TGTGCCAGCAGCGAGGGGGTAACGAACGAGCAGTACTTC
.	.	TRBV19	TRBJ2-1	CASSNNPSSYNEQFF	TGTGCCAGTAGTAACAACCCTAGCTCCTACAATGAGCAGTTCTTC
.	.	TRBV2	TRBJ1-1	CASSERAMGSAEAFF	TGTGCCAGCAGTGAACGAGCAATGGGGAGCGCTGAAGCTTTCTTT
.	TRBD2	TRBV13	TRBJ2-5	CASSRGASGLEETQYF	TGTGCCAGCAGCCGAGGGGCTAGCGGGTTGGAAGAGACCCAGTACTTC
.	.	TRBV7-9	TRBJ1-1	CASSLPVGPYTEAFF	TGTGCCAGCAGCTTACCTGTGGGCCCTTACACTGAAGCTTTCTTT
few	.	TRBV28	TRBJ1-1	CASRTGEVTEAFF	TGTGCCAGCAGGACAGGAGAGGTCACTGAAGCTTTCTTT